The 15 T cell receptor beta chains in this list originate from one sample, sequenced in a study of T cells in localized non-small cell lung cancer. Repertoires were generated with immunoSEQ multiplex PCR, while TCRdb's copy carries only in-frame clones and drops some. The sample holds tens of thousands of clones, about nine tenths seen once. The sequences come from peripheral blood, collected before any cancer treatment. The receptors originated from a woman aged 40-69 years with stage I lung adenocarcinoma.

The gene calls are TRBV4-3 and TRBJ1-1; no reliable D call. V was trimmed by 0 bases and J by 4 bases, leaving 12 bases between them. Germline V lookup: CDR1 LGHNA, CDR2 YSLEER. This CDR3 is built from 15 residues. The CDR3 nucleotides read TGCGCCAGCAGCCAAGATCGGGGTGGTGGCACTGAAGCTTTCTTT. Encoded protein: CASSQDRGGGTEAFF.

This chain links TRBV18 with TRBJ1-2, with D possibly matching TRBD1 (6 bases). The CDR3 consists of 16 residues. Trimming stripped 0 bases from V and 2 bases from J, with 13 bases between. Germline V gene sequence: CDR1 KGHSH, CDR2 LQKENI. The chain's CDR3 is CASSPPSTGMNYGYTF. The CDR3 DNA reads TGTGCCAGCTCACCACCGAGTACAGGGATGAACTATGGCTACACCTTC.

This chain connects TRBV5-4 to TRBJ1-4, with 7 bases aligning to TRBD1. The CDR3 contains 16 residues. In germline, CDR1 is SGHNT, CDR2 YYREEE (reference sequence). J gave up 2 bases and V 2 bases, and 6 bases lay outside the gene matches. The CDR3 bases are TGTGCCAGCAGCTTAGAACCGACAGGGACTAATGAAAAACTGTTTTTT. This gives the protein CASSLEPTGTNEKLFF.

J is TRBJ2-1 and V is TRBV18; 9 bases match TRBD1. Germline CDR1 KGHSH, CDR2 LQKENI. V lost 6 bases, J lost 3 bases, and 6 bases stayed unmatched. The CDR3 is made up of 15 amino acids. The CDR3 region is CASSFGQGFYNEQFF. The CDR3 DNA follows: TGTGCCAGCTCTTTCGGACAGGGGTTCTACAATGAGCAGTTCTTC.

The chain recombines TRBV18 with TRBJ2-2, with TRBD1 identical over 10 bases. V lost 2 bases and J lost 3; bases outside the gene matches: 6. CDR1 and CDR2 from the germline V gene are KGHSH and LQKENI. The CDR3 extends over 17 amino acids. The CDR3, as DNA: TGTGCCAGCTCACCAGCCCCGGGACAGGGGTACACCGGGGAGCTGTTTTTT. Amino acid sequence: CASSPAPGQGYTGELFF.

This sequence joins TRBV28 and TRBJ1-4; TRBD1 is a possible D gene (5 bases). Germline V gene lookup returns CDR1 MDHEN and CDR2 SYDVKM. With 6 bases removed from V and 6 bases from J, the gap between germline ends came to 14 bases. The CDR3 loop spans 14 amino acids. The CDR3: CASRIKGRDEKLFF. The CDR3 nucleotides are TGTGCCAGCAGGATCAAGGGGCGGGATGAAAAACTGTTTTTT. The full variable domain, completed using reference TRBV28 and TRBJ1-4, is DVKVTQSSRYLVKRTGEKVFLECVQDMDHENMFWYRQDPGLGLRLIYFSYDVKMKEKGDIPEGYSVSREKKERFSLILESASTNQTSMYLCASRIKGRDEKLFFGSGTQLSVL.

The CDR3 region has the DNA TGCAGCGTTGATGGGGCCGCCCCCTATGGCTACACCTTC. Translation gives CSVDGAAPYGYTF. J is TRBJ1-2 and V is TRBV29-1, with TRBD1 as a possible D gene (5 bases). This CDR3 contains 13 residues. V shed 3 bases and J shed 4 bases, with 12 bases lying between them. CDR1 and CDR2 from the germline V gene are SQVTM and ANQGSEA.

This chain uses TRBV6-5 with TRBJ2-3; 11 bases are shared with TRBD1. V was clipped by 2 bases and J by 4 bases; unmatched bases: 2. The germline V gene encodes CDR1 MNHEY and CDR2 SVGAGI. CDR3 length equals 15 residues. The CDR3 here is CASSYRTGGPDTQYF. DNA for the CDR3: TGTGCCAGCAGTTACCGGACAGGGGGCCCAGATACGCAGTATTTT.

J is TRBJ1-1 and V is TRBV9; D not certain. Germline-derived CDR1 and CDR2 are SGDLS and YYNGEE. The CDR3 covers 13 residues. Trimming cost V 3 bases and J 5 bases, with 11 bases left between them. In DNA, the CDR3 is TGTGCCAGCAGCGCCTCCCTGGGGACTGAAGCTTTCTTT. This codes for CASSASLGTEAFF.

V usage is TRBV6-6 and J usage is TRBJ1-2; no firm D call. The V end lost 4 bases, the J end lost 4 bases, and 10 bases lay between the germline ends. The germline gives CDR1 MNHNY, CDR2 SVGAGI (reference sequence). The CDR3 extends over 13 amino acids. The CDR3 DNA sequence: TGTGCCAGCAGTTTCAAAGGCGGCTATGGCTACACCTTC. This gives the protein CASSFKGGYGYTF.

V and J are TRBV6-5 and TRBJ2-7; D gene uncertain. V lost 1 base, J lost 0 bases, and 10 bases lay in between. The length of the CDR3 is 15 residues. Germline CDR1 and CDR2: MNHEY and SVGAGI. The CDR3 sequence: CASSYFRKSSYEQYF. The CDR3 DNA follows: TGTGCCAGCAGTTACTTCCGAAAGAGCTCCTACGAGCAGTACTTC.

This clone was detected once. The chain employs TRBV29-1 and TRBJ2-7, with D possibly TRBD2 on 6 matching bases. The germline V gene encodes CDR1 SQVTM and CDR2 ANQGSEA. With 5 bases removed from V and 7 bases from J, the gap between germline ends came to 18 bases. CDR3 length: 13 residues. DNA for the CDR3: TGCAGCGTTAAGACAGTCCTGCGGGGAGAGCAGTACTTC. As protein: CSVKTVLRGEQYF.

This clone showed up just once. The rearrangement uses TRBV18 and TRBJ2-7; D remains ambiguous. Per germline, CDR1 KGHSH and CDR2 LQKENI. Trimming shortened V by 3 bases and J by 2 bases, and 17 bases separated the two germline ends. The CDR3 is 16 amino acids. The CDR3 loop reads CASSPVEVQGTYEQYF. The CDR3 region has the DNA TGTGCCAGCTCACCGGTCGAGGTCCAAGGGACCTACGAGCAGTACTTC.

This sequence joins TRBV14 and TRBJ2-3, with D possibly TRBD1 on 6 matching bases. The CDR3 consists of 16 residues. From germline, CDR1 is SGHDN and CDR2 FVKESK. V was trimmed by 0 bases and J by 2 bases, leaving 12 bases between them. The CDR3 sequence: CASSQDGGLNTDTQYF. In nucleotides, the CDR3 is TGTGCCAGCAGCCAAGATGGGGGCTTAAACACAGATACGCAGTATTTT.

This clone occurred once. The chain couples TRBV5-1 to TRBJ1-5; D uncertain. The CDR3 loop spans 13 amino acids. Between the trimmed V and J ends, which lost 2 bases and 7 bases, there was a span of 10 bases. CDR1 is SGHRS and CDR2 is YFSETQ in the germline V gene. The CDR3 here is CASSFRTGQPQHF. The CDR3, as DNA: TGCGCCAGCAGCTTCCGGACCGGGCAGCCCCAGCATTTT.